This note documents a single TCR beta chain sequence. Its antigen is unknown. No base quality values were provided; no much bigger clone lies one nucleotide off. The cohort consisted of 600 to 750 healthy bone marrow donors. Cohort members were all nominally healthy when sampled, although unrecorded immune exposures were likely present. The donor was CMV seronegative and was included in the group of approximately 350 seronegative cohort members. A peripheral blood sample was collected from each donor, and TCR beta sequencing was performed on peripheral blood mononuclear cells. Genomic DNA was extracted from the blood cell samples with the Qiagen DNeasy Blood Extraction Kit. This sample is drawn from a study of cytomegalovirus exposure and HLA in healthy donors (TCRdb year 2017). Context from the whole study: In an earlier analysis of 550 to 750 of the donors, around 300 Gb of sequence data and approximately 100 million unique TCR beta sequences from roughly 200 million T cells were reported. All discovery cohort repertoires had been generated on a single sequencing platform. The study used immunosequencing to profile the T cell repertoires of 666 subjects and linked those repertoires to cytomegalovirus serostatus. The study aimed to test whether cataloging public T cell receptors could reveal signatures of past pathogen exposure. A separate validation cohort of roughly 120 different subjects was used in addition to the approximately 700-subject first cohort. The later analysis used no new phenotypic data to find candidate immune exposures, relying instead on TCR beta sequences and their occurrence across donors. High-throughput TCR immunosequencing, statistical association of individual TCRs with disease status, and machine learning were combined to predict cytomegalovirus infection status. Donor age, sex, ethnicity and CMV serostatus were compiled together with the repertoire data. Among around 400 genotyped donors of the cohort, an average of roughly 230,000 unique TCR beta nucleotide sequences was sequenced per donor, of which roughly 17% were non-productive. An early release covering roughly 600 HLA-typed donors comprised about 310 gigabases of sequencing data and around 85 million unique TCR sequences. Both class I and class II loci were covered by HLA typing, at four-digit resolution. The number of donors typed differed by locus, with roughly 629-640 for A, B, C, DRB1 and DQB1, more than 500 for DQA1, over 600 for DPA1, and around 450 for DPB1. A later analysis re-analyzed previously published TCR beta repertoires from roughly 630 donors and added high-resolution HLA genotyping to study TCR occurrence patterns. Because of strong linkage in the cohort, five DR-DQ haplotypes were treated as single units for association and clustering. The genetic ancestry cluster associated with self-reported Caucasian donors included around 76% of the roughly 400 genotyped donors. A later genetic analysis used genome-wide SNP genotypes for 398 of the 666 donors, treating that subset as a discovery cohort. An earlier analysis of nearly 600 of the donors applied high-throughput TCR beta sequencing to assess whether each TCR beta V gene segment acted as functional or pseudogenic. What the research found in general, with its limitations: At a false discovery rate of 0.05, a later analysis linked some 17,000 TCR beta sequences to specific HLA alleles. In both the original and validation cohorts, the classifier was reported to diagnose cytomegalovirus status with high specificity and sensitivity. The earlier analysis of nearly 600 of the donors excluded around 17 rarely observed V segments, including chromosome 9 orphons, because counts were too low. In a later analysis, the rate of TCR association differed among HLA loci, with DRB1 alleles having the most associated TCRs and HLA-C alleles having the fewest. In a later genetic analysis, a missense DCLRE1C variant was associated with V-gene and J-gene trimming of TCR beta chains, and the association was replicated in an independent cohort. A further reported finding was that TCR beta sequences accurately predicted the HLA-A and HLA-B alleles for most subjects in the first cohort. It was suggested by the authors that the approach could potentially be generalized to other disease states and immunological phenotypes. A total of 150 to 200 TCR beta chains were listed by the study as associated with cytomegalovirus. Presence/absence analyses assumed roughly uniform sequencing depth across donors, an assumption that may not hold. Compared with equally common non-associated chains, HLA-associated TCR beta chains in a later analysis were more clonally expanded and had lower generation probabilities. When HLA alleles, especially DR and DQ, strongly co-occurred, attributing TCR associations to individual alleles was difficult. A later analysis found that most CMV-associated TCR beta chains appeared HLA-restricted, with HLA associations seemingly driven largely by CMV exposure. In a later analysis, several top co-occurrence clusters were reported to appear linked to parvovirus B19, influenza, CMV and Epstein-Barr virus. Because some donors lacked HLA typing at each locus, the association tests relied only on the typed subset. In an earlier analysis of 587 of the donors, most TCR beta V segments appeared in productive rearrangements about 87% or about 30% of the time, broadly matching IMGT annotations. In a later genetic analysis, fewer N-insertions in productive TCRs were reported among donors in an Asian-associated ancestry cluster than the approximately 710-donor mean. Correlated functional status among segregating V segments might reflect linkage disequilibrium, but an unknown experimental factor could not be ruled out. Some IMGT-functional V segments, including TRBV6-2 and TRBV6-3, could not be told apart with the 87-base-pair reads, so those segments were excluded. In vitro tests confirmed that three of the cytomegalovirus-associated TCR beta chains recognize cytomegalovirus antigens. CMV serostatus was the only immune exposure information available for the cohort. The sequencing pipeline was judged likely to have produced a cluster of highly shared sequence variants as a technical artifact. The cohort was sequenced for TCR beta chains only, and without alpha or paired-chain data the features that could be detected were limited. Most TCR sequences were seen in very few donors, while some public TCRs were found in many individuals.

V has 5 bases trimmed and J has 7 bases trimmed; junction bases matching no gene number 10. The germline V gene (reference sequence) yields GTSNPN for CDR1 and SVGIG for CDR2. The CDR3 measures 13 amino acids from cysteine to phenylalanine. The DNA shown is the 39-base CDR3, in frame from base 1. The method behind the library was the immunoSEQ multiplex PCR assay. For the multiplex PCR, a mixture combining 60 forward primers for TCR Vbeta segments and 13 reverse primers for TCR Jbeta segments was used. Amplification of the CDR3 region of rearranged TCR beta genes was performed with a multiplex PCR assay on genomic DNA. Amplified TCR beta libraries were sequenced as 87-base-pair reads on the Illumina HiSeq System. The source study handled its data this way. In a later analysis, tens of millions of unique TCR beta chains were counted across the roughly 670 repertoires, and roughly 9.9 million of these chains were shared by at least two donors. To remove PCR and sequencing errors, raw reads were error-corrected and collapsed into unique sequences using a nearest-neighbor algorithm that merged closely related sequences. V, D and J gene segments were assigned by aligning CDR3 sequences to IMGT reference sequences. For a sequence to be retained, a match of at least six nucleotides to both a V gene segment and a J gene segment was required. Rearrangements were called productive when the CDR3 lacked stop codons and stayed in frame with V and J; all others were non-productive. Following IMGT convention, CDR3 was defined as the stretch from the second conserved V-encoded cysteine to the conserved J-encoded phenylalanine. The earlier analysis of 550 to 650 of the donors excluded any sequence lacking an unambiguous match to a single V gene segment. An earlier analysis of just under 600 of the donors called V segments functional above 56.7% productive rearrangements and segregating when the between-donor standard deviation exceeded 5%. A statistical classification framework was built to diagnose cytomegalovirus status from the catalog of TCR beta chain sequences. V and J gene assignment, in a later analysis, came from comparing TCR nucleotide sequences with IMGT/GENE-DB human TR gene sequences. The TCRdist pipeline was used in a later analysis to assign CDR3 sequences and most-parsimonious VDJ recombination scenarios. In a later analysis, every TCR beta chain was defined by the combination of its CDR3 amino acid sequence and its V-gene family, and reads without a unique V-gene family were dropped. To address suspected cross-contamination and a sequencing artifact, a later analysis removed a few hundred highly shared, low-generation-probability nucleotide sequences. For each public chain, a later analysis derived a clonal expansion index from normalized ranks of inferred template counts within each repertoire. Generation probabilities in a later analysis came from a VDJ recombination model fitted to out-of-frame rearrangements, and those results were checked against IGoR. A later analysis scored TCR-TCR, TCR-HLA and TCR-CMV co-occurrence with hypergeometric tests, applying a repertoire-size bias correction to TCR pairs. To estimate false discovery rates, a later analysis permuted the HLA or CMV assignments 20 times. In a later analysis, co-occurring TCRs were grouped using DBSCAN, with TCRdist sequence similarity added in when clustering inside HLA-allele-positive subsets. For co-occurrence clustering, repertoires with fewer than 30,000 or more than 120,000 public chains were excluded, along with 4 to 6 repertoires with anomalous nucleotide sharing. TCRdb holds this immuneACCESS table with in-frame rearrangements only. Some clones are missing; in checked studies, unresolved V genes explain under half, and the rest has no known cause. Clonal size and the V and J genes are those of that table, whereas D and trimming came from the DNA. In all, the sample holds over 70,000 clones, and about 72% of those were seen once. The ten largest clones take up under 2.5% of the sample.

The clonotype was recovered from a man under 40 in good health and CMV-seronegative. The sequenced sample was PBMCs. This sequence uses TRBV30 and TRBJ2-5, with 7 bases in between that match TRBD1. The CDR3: CAWDSGQKATQYF. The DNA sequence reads TGTGCCTGGGACTCGGGACAGAAGGCGACCCAGTACTTC.